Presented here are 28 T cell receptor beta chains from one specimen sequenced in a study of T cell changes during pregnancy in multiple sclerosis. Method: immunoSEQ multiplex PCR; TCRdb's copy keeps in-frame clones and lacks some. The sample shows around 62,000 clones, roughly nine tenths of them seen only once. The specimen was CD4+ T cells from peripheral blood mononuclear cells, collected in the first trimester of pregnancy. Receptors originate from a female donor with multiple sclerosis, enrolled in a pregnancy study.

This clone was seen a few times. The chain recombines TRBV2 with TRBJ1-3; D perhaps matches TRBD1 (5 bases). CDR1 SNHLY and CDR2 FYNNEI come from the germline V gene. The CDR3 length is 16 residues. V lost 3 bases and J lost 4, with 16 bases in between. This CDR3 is CASSELGRDPGNTIYF. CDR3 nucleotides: TGTGCCAGCAGTGAGCTGGGCAGGGATCCCGGAAACACCATATATTTT.

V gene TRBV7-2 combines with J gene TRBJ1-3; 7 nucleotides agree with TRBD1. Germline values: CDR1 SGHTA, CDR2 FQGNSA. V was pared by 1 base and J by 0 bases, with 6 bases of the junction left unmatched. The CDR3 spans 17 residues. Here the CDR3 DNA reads TGTGCCAGCAGCTTAGGACCGGGACAGTTCTCTGGAAACACCATATATTTT. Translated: CASSLGPGQFSGNTIYF.

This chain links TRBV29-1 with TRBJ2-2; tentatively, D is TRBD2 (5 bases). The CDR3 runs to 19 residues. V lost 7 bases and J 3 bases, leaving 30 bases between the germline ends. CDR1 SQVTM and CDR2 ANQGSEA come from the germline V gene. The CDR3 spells CSARSLTGKPSPDTGELFF. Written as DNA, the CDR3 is TGCAGCGCCAGGTCCCTGACCGGGAAGCCGTCTCCCGACACCGGGGAGCTGTTTTTT.

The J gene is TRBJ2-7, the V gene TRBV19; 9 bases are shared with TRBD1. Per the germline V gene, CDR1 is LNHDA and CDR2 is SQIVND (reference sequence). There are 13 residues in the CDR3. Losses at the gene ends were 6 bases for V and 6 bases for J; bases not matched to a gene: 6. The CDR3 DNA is TGTGCCAGTAGCCTACAGGGGGCAGGCGAGCAGTACTTC. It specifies CASSLQGAGEQYF.

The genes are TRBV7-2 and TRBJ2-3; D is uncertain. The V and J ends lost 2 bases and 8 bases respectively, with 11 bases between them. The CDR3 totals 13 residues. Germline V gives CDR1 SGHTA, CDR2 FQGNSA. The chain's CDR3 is CASSLTTPGTQYF. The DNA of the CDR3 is TGTGCCAGCAGCTTAACAACGCCTGGTACGCAGTATTTT.

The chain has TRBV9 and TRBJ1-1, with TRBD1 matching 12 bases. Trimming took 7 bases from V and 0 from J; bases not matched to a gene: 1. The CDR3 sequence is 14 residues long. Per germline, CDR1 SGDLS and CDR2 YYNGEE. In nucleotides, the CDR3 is TGTGCCAGCGGGACAGGGGGCGTGAACACTGAAGCTTTCTTT. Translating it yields CASGTGGVNTEAFF.

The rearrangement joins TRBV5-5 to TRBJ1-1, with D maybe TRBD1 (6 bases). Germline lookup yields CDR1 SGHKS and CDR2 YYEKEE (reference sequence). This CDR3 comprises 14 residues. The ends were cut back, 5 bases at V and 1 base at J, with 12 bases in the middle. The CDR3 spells CASRTGHQNTEAFF. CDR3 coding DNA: TGTGCCAGCAGGACGGGACACCAGAACACTGAAGCTTTCTTT.

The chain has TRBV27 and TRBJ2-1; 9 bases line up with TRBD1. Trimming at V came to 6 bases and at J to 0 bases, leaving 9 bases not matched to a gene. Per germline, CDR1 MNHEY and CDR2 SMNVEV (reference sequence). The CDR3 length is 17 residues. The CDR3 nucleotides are TGTGCCAGCAGGGCCGGGACAGGGATTATCTCCTACAATGAGCAGTTCTTC. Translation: CASRAGTGIISYNEQFF.

The CDR3 coding sequence is TGTGCCAGTAGGACGACAGCTAATCAGCCCCAGCATTTT. Translated: CASRTTANQPQHF. The V gene is TRBV19, the J gene TRBJ1-5; perhaps TRBD1 as D (5 bases). V was trimmed by 6 bases and J by 4 bases, leaving 10 bases between them. This CDR3 has 13 residues. The germline CDR1 and CDR2 sequences are LNHDA and SQIVND (reference sequence).

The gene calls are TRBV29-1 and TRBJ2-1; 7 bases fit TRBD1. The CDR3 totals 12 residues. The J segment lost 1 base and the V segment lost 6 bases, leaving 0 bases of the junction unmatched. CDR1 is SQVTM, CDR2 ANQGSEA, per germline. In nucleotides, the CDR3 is TGCAGCGTGGGACAGTCCTACAATGAGCAGTTCTTC. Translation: CSVGQSYNEQFF.

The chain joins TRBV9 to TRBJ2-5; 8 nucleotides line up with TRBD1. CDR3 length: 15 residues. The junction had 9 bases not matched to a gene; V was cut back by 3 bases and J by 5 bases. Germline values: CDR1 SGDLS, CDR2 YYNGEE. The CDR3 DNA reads TGTGCCAGCAGCGAGGGGCCGACAGGGGAGGAGACCCAGTACTTC. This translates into CASSEGPTGEETQYF.

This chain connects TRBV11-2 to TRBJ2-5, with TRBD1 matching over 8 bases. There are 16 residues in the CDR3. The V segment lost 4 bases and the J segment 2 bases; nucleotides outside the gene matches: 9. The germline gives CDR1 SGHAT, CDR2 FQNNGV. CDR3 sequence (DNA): TGTGCCAGCAGCTCTGGGACAGGCGGCTGGCAAGAGACCCAGTACTTC. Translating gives CASSSGTGGWQETQYF.

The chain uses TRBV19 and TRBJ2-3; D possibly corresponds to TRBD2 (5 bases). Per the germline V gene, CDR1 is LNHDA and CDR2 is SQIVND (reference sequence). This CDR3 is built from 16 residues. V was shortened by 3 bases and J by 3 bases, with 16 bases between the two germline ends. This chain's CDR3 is CASSMTYGEGTDTQYF. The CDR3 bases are TGTGCCAGTAGTATGACTTACGGGGAAGGAACAGATACGCAGTATTTT.

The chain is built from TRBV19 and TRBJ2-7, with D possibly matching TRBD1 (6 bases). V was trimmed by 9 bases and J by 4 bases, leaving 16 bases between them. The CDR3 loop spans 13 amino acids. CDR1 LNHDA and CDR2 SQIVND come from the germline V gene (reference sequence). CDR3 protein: CASTGGPGYEQYF. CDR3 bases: TGTGCCAGCACTGGGGGCCCTGGGTACGAGCAGTACTTC.

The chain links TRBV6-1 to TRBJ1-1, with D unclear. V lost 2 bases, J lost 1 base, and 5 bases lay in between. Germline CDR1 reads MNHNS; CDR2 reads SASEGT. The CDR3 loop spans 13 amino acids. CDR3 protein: CASSEWPNTEAFF. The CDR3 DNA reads TGTGCCAGCAGTGAATGGCCGAACACTGAAGCTTTCTTT.

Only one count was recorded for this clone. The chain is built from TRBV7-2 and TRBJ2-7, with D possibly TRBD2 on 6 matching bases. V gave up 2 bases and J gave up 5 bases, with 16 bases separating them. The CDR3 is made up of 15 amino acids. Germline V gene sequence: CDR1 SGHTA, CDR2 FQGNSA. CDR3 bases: TGTGCCAGCAGCTTAAAAGTACTAGCTGTCGACGAGCAGTACTTC. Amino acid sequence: CASSLKVLAVDEQYF.

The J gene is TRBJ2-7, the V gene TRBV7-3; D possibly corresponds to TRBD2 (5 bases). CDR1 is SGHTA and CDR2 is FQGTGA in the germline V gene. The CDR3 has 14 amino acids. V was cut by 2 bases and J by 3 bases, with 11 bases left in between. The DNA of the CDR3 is TGTGCCAGCAGCTTACGAGGAGGAAACTACGAGCAGTACTTC. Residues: CASSLRGGNYEQYF.

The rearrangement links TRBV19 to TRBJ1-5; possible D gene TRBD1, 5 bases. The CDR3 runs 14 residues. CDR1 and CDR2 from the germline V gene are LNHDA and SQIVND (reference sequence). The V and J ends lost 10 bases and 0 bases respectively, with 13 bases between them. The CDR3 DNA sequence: TGTGCCACCCGCGCGGGGGATAGCAATCAGCCCCAGCATTTT. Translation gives CATRAGDSNQPQHF.

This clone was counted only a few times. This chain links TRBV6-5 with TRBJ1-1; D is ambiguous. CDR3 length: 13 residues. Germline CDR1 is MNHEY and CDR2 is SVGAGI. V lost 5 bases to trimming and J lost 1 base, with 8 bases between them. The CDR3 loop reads CASSIKPNTEAFF. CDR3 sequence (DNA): TGTGCCAGCAGTATAAAGCCGAACACTGAAGCTTTCTTT.

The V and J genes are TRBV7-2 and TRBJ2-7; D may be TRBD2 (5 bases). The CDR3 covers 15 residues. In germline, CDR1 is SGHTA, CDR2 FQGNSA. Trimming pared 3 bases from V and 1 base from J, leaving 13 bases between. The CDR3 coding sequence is TGTGCCAGCAGCTTTCCCGGGAAGAGTTCCTACGAGCAGTACTTC. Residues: CASSFPGKSSYEQYF.

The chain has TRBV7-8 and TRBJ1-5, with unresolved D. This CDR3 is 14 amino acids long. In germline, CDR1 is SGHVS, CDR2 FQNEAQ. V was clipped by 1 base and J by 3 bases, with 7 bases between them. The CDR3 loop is CASSLGGNNQPQHF. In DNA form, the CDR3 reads TGTGCCAGCAGCTTAGGCGGAAACAATCAGCCCCAGCATTTT.

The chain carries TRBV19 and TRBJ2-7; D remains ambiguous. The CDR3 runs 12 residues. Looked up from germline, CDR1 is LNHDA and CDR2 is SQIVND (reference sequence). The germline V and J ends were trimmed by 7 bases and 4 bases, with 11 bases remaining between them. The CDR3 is CASISPRYEQYF. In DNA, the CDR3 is TGTGCCAGTATTTCGCCTAGATACGAGCAGTACTTC.

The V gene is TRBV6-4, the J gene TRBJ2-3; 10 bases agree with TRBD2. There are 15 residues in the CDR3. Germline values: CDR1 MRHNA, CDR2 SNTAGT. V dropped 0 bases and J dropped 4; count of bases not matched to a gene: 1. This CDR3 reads CASSDSSGGPDTQYF. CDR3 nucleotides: TGTGCCAGCAGTGACTCTAGCGGGGGGCCAGATACGCAGTATTTT.

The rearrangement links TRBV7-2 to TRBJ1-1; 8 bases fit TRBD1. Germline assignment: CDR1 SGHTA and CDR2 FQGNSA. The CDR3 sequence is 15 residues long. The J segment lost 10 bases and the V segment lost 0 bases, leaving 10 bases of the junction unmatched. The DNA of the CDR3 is TGTGCCAGCAGCTTAGCCCAGGGGGCGGGGGTAAGAGCTTTCTTT. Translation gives CASSLAQGAGVRAFF.

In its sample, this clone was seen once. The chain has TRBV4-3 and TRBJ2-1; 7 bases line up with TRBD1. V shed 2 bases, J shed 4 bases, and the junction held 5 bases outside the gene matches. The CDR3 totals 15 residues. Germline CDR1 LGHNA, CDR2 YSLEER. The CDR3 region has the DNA TGCGCCAGCAGCCAATTCGGGACAGCTTACAATGAGCAGTTCTTC. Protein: CASSQFGTAYNEQFF.

This chain's CDR3 is CASSGLWASYEQYF. CDR3 DNA sequence: TGTGCCAGCAGTGGGCTTTGGGCCTCCTACGAGCAGTACTTC. V is TRBV2 and J is TRBJ2-7; D call uncertain. The length of the CDR3 is 14 residues. Germline CDR1 is SNHLY and CDR2 is FYNNEI. With 4 bases removed from V and 0 bases from J, the gap between germline ends came to 10 bases. The complete variable domain, with remaining parts taken from reference TRBV2 and TRBJ2-7, reads EPEVTQTPSHQVTQMGQEVILRCVPISNHLYFYWYRQILGQKVEFLVSFYNNEISEKSEIFDDQFSVERPDGSNFTLKIRSTKLEDSAMYFCASSGLWASYEQYFGPGTRLTVT.

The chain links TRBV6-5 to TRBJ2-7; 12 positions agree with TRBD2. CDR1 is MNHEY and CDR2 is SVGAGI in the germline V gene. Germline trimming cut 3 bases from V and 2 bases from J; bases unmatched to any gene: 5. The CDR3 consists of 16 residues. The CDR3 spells CASSYRTSGAPYEQYF. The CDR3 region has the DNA TGTGCCAGCAGTTATAGGACTAGCGGGGCTCCCTACGAGCAGTACTTC.

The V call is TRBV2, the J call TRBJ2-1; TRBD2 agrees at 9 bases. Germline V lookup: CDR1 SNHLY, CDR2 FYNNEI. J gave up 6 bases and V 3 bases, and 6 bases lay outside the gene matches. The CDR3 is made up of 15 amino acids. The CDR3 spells CASSEMGGGANEQFF. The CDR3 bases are TGTGCCAGCAGTGAGATGGGCGGGGGGGCCAATGAGCAGTTCTTC.